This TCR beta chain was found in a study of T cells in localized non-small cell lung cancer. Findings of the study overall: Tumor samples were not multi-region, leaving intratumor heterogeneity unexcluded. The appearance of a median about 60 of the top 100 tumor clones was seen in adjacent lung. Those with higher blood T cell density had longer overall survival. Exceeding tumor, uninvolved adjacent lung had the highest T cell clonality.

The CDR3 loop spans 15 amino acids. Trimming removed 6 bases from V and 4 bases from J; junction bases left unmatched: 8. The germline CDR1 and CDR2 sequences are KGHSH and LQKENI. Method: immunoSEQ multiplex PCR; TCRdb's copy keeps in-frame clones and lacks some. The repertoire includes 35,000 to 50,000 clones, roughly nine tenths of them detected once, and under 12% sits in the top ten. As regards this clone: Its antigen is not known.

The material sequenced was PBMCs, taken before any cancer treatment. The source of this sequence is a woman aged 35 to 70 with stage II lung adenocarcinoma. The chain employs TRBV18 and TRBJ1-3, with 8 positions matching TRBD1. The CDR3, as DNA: TGTGCCAGCTCGCCCCGGACAGGGAACGGAAACACCATATATTTT. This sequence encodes CASSPRTGNGNTIYF.